The clone carrying this TCR beta chain has a handful of counts. Its antigen is not known. These data originate in a study of cytomegalovirus exposure and HLA in healthy donors. This CDR3 region has 15 residues. V was trimmed by 10 bases and J by 0 bases, leaving 15 bases between them. Germline assignment: CDR1 LNHDA and CDR2 SQIVND (reference sequence). Study-wide results and limits: It was 160 or so TCR beta chains that were listed as cytomegalovirus-associated. TCR beta sequences reportedly predicted most subjects' HLA-A and HLA-B alleles accurately. Earlier results showed most TCR beta V segments being productive about 90% or about 30% of the time.

Vbeta (60) and Jbeta (13) primers were used in the PCR. The protocol was immunoSEQ multiplex PCR, while the TCRdb copy is restricted to in-frame clones and leaves out a portion. The sample records around 140,000 clones, around 9% being singletons. The chain is built from TRBV19 and TRBJ2-2; the D gene is possibly TRBD2 (6 bases). The specimen sequenced was PBMCs. The receptor was isolated from a woman in her thirties or forties in good health and CMV-seropositive. The CDR3 region is CATREGTSNTGELFF. CDR3 DNA sequence: TGTGCCACCCGAGAGGGGACTTCGAACACCGGGGAGCTGTTTTTT.